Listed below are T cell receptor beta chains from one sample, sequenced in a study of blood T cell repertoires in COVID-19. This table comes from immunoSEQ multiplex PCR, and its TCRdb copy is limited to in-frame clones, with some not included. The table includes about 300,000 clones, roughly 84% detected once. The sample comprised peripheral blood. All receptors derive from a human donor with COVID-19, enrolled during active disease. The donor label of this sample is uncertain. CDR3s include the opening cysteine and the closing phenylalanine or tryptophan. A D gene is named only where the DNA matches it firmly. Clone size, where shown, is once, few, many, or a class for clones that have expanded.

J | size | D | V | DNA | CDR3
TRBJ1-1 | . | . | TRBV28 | TGTGCCAGCAGCTCAACAGGGCGCTACACTGAAGCTTTCTTT | CASSSTGRYTEAFF
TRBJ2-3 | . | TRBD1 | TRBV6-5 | TGTGCCAGCCGGTTCAGGGGGAACCAAGCTACGCAGTATTTT | CASRFRGNQATQYF
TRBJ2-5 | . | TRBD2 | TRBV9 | TGTGCCAGCAGCGTATGGCCGGGAGGGTCGGGCGGCCGAGAGACCCAGTACTTC | CASSVWPGGSGGRETQYF
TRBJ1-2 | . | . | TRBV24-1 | TGTGCCACCAGTGATTTAACCCAGGTGAAGGCTCGGGGCTACACCTTC | CATSDLTQVKARGYTF
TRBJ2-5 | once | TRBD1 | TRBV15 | TGTGCCACCAGCATCACAGGGGAAGGGGAGACCCAGTACTTC | CATSITGEGETQYF
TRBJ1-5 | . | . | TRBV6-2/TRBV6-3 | TGTGCCAGCAGTTATTCCGTCGAGAGCAATCAGCCCCAGCATTTT | CASSYSVESNQPQHF
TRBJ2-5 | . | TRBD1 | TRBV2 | TGTGCCAGCAGGAGGACAGGGTTAGAACAAGAGACCCAGTACTTC | CASRRTGLEQETQYF
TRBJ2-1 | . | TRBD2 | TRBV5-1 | TGCGCCAGCAGCTTGGGTAGCGGGAGGGCACACAATGAGCAGTTCTTC | CASSLGSGRAHNEQFF
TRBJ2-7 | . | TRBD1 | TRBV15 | TGTGCCACCAGCCGACCGGACAGGGGGATCGACGAGCAGTACTTC | CATSRPDRGIDEQYF
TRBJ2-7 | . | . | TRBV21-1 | TGTGCCAGCATTCATCCGGCCGGAGGGCCGGGCGAGCAGTACTTC | CASIHPAGGPGEQYF
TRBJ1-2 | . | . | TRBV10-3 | TGTGCCATCAGTGCCCTCTCCCTCAACAGGGATCTCTATGGCTACACCTTC | CAISALSLNRDLYGYTF
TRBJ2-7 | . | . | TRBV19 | TGTGCCAGTAGTATGCCCACTTCTCCGGACAGAACTAGCGCCCGGGAGCAGTACTTC | CASSMPTSPDRTSAREQYF
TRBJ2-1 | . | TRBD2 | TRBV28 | TGTGCCAGCAGTCCTATGGGGACTAGCGGGAGGGGTGAGCAGTTCTTC | CASSPMGTSGRGEQFF
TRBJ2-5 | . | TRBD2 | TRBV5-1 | TGCGCCAGCAGCCCTCGACTAGCGGGAGGGCAAGAGACCCAGTACTTC | CASSPRLAGGQETQYF
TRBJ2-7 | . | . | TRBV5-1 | TGCGCCAGCAGCTTGGAGGTAGCGCAAAGCTCCTACGAGCAGTACTTC | CASSLEVAQSSYEQYF
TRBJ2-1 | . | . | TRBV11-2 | TGTGCCAGCAGCTTAGAAGCGGCCTTCAATGAGCAGTTCTTC | CASSLEAAFNEQFF
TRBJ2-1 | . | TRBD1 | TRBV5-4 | TGTGCCAGCAGCCCGAGGGACAGGGGCTCCTACAATGAGCAGTTCTTC | CASSPRDRGSYNEQFF